The 5 T cell receptor beta chains in this list originate from one sample, sequenced in a study of blood T cell repertoires in COVID-19. Sequencing was performed with immunoSEQ multiplex PCR; in TCRdb, only in-frame clones are kept and a portion is missing. The table has more than 150,000 clones, roughly 86% seen once. The source material was peripheral blood. These receptors were obtained from a man aged 55 to 69 with COVID-19, enrolled during active disease.

The rearrangement links TRBV27 to TRBJ1-1, with 8 nucleotides matching TRBD1. Germline assignment: CDR1 MNHEY and CDR2 SMNVEV (reference sequence). The ends lost 2 bases at V and 5 bases at J; junction bases unmatched: 7. CDR3 length: 15 residues. This chain's CDR3 is CASSLKLRGPTEAFF. CDR3 DNA sequence: TGTGCCAGCAGTTTAAAGCTCAGGGGGCCAACTGAAGCTTTCTTT.

As regards this clone: Other DNA sequences from this sample encode an identical CDR3 as well. This sequence joins TRBV6-5 and TRBJ1-2, with TRBD1 matching over 7 bases. The CDR3 totals 14 residues. The V gene's germline CDR1 is MNHEY and CDR2 SVGAGI. The junction had 0 bases not matched to a gene; V was cut back by 0 bases and J by 2 bases. The CDR3 DNA reads TGTGCCAGCAGTTACTCACAGGGGAACTATGGCTACACCTTC. The encoded protein is CASSYSQGNYGYTF.

The chain couples TRBV19 to TRBJ2-7; D might be TRBD1 (5 bases). The V end was cut by 3 bases, the J end by 0 bases, with 12 bases between. The germline CDR1 and CDR2 sequences are LNHDA and SQIVND (reference sequence). CDR3 length equals 15 residues. The CDR3 loop is CASSIRQGFSYEQYF. CDR3 coding DNA: TGTGCCAGTAGTATTCGGCAGGGATTCTCCTACGAGCAGTACTTC.

Only one count was recorded for this clone. A read error is likely, as this CDR3 ends without the conserved phenylalanine or tryptophan. Because the CDR3's place on the DNA is in doubt, the DNA is left out and the CDR3 is given as listed by TCRdb. The V and J genes are TRBV6-5 and TRBJ1-2; the table's D call, TRBD1, has no DNA check behind it. CDR1 is MNHEY and CDR2 is SVGAGI in the germline V gene. The CDR3 region is 12 residues in length, termini included. The CDR3: CASSTPDRVPSI.

J is TRBJ1-6 and V is TRBV7-3, with TRBD1 as a possible D gene (5 bases). CDR1 and CDR2 (germline): SGHTA, FQGTGA. This CDR3 comprises 15 residues. The V end was cut by 0 bases, the J end by 6 bases, with 9 bases between. The CDR3 here is CASSLTKQANSPLHF. CDR3 coding DNA: TGTGCCAGCAGCTTAACGAAACAGGCTAATTCACCCCTCCACTTT.